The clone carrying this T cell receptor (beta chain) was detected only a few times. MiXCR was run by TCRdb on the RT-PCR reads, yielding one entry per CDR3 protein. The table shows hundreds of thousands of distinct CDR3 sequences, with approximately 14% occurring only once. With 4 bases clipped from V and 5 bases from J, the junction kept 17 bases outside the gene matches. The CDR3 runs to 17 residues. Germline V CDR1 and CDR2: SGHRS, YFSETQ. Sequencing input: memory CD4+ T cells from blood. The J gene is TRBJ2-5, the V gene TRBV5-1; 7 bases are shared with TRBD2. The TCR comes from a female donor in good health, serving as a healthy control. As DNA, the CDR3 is TGCGCCAGCAGCGCGTCTATGGGACCACTGGGGGGGGAGACCCAGTACTTC. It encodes CASSASMGPLGGETQYF.